Below are 24 T cell receptor beta chains sequenced from a single sample in a study of cytomegalovirus exposure and HLA in healthy donors. Profiling relied on immunoSEQ multiplex PCR, and the TCRdb table lists in-frame clones only, not all of them. The table lists some 330,000 clones, around 86% of them singletons, with 0.84% in the top ten. Specimen: PBMCs. The receptors come from a woman aged 18-35 years in good health and CMV-seronegative.

Here the CDR3 DNA reads TGTGCCAGCAGCTTATCTGTGCGGCCTACGGAGACCCAGTACTTC. As protein: CASSLSVRPTETQYF. V is TRBV7-2 and J is TRBJ2-5, with unresolved D. The CDR3 consists of 15 residues. V was shortened by 2 bases and J by 5 bases, with 15 bases between the two germline ends. The germline V gene encodes CDR1 SGHTA and CDR2 FQGNSA.

This clone was seen once. This chain links TRBV7-2 with TRBJ1-1; TRBD1 is a possible D gene (6 bases). The length of the CDR3 is 15 residues. Per germline, CDR1 SGHTA and CDR2 FQGNSA. V gave up 6 bases and J gave up 4 bases, with 18 bases separating them. CDR3: CASRKTAGVGTEAFF. The CDR3 DNA follows: TGTGCCAGCAGAAAAACGGCAGGGGTAGGCACTGAAGCTTTCTTT.

The chain uses TRBV12-5 and TRBJ2-1; D perhaps matches TRBD1 (6 bases). CDR1 is LGHNT and CDR2 is FRNRAP in the germline V gene. The CDR3 runs to 13 residues. The germline V and J ends were trimmed by 0 bases and 10 bases, with 10 bases remaining between them. The CDR3 sequence is CASGLVGASEQFF. The DNA of the CDR3 is TGTGCTAGTGGTTTGGTGGGGGCAAGCGAGCAGTTCTTC.

This chain's CDR3 is CASSLGLAVYNEQFF. DNA of the CDR3: TGTGCCAGCAGCTTAGGGCTAGCGGTATACAATGAGCAGTTCTTC. The chain carries TRBV13 and TRBJ2-1; 7 positions agree with TRBD2. V lost 0 bases, J lost 4 bases, and 3 bases stayed unmatched. CDR3 length equals 15 residues. The germline CDR1 and CDR2 sequences are PRHDT and FYEKMQ (reference sequence).

As to this clone: This same CDR3 is encoded by further DNA sequences in the sample. The chain couples TRBV29-1 to TRBJ2-2; D gene unclear. CDR1 SQVTM and CDR2 ANQGSEA come from the germline V gene. The CDR3 is 11 residues long. V lost 6 bases, J lost 0 bases, and 2 bases lay in between. CDR3 protein: CSVANTGELFF. The CDR3 nucleotides read TGCAGCGTCGCGAACACCGGGGAGCTGTTTTTT.

This chain uses TRBV6-1 with TRBJ2-5, with a possible D match to TRBD1 (5 bases). Trimming shortened V by 1 base and J by 1 base, and 7 bases separated the two germline ends. This CDR3 spans 14 amino acids. Germline CDR1 and CDR2: MNHNS and SASEGT. CDR3 nucleotide sequence: TGTGCCAGCAGTGAAGGGGGCCCCCAAGAGACCCAGTACTTC. The encoded protein is CASSEGGPQETQYF.

This chain uses TRBV29-1 with TRBJ2-3; 12 bases line up with TRBD1. CDR3 size: 15 residues. CDR1 is SQVTM, CDR2 ANQGSEA, per germline. With 8 bases clipped from V and 2 bases from J, the junction kept 8 bases outside the gene matches. The CDR3 sequence is CSIAGTGGVTDTQYF. The CDR3, as DNA: TGCAGCATAGCCGGGACAGGGGGCGTCACAGATACGCAGTATTTT.

The rearrangement joins TRBV9 to TRBJ1-1, with D possibly matching TRBD1 (6 bases). V gave up 5 bases and J gave up 1 base, with 12 bases separating them. Germline values: CDR1 SGDLS, CDR2 YYNGEE. There are 14 residues in the CDR3. The CDR3 region is CASSKVGGNTEAFF. CDR3 bases: TGTGCCAGCAGTAAAGTAGGGGGGAACACTGAAGCTTTCTTT.

The chain uses TRBV2 and TRBJ2-5; 8 nucleotides agree with TRBD1. Losses at the gene ends were 5 bases for V and 5 bases for J; bases not matched to a gene: 7. CDR3 size: 14 residues. CDR1 is SNHLY, CDR2 FYNNEI, per germline. The CDR3 protein is CASSSTGVVETQYF. Here the CDR3 DNA reads TGTGCCAGCAGTTCGACAGGGGTCGTCGAGACCCAGTACTTC. The whole variable domain, remainder taken from reference TRBV2 and TRBJ2-5, is EPEVTQTPSHQVTQMGQEVILRCVPISNHLYFYWYRQILGQKVEFLVSFYNNEISEKSEIFDDQFSVERPDGSNFTLKIRSTKLEDSAMYFCASSSTGVVETQYFGPGTRLLVL.

This clone was recorded only once. The chain combines TRBV15 with TRBJ2-3; TRBD2 might be the D (6 bases). V dropped 10 bases and J dropped 2 bases, with 10 bases sitting between them. The V gene's germline CDR1 is LNHNV and CDR2 YYDKDF (reference sequence). The CDR3 consists of 12 residues. The CDR3 region has the DNA TGTGCCAGCGGAGGGGACACAGATACGCAGTATTTT. It yields the protein CASGGDTDTQYF.

The rearrangement links TRBV19 to TRBJ1-2, with 10 bases matching TRBD1. Germline loops: CDR1 LNHDA, CDR2 SQIVND (reference sequence). The junction had 10 bases not matched to a gene; V was cut back by 7 bases and J by 8 bases. There are 14 residues in the CDR3. CDR3 region: CASTVTGGVRGYTF. The CDR3 DNA follows: TGTGCCAGTACCGTGACAGGGGGCGTGCGAGGCTACACCTTC. Looking up the rest from reference TRBV19 and TRBJ1-2 gives the full variable domain: DGGITQSPKYLFRKEGQNVTLSCEQNLNHDAMYWYRQDPGQGLRLIYYSQIVNDFQKGDIAEGYSVSREKKESFPLTVTSAQKNPTAFYLCASTVTGGVRGYTFGSGTRLTVV.

This clone was detected once. The gene calls are TRBV18 and TRBJ1-2; no definite D call. CDR3 size: 14 residues. V was pared by 1 base and J by 3 bases, with 9 bases between. Per germline, CDR1 KGHSH and CDR2 LQKENI. The CDR3: CASSPRQRDYGYTF. CDR3 bases: TGTGCCAGCTCACCACGCCAGAGGGACTATGGCTACACCTTC.

V is TRBV29-1 and J is TRBJ2-7, with TRBD2 matching 7 bases. The CDR3 contains 11 residues. V lost 7 bases to trimming and J lost 7 bases; unmatched junction nucleotides: 7. Per germline, CDR1 SQVTM and CDR2 ANQGSEA. In DNA form, the CDR3 reads TGCAGCGCAGCGGGGCTGTGGGAGCAGTACTTC. The encoded protein is CSAAGLWEQYF.

The V call is TRBV6-1, the J call TRBJ2-7; a possible D gene is TRBD1 (6 bases). The germline gives CDR1 MNHNS, CDR2 SASEGT. V lost 4 bases to trimming and J lost 5 bases, with 9 bases between them. This CDR3 spans 12 amino acids. CDR3: CASSAQGNEQYF. The CDR3 DNA follows: TGTGCCAGCAGTGCACAGGGAAACGAGCAGTACTTC.

Only a few counts were recorded for this clone. V usage is TRBV10-3 and J usage is TRBJ1-2; D not certain. CDR1 and CDR2 (germline): ENHRY, SYGVKD. Between the trimmed V and J ends, which lost 3 bases and 9 bases, there was a span of 8 bases. This CDR3 has 11 amino acids. The chain's CDR3 is CAISDPGSYTF. For the CDR3, the DNA is TGTGCCATCAGTGACCCCGGGAGCTACACCTTC.

The genes are TRBV25-1 and TRBJ2-1, with 9 nucleotides matching TRBD2. Germline CDR1 MGHDK, CDR2 SYGVNS. V lost 2 bases to trimming and J lost 10 bases; unmatched junction nucleotides: 9. The CDR3 has 15 residues. CDR3 nucleotides: TGTGCCAGCAGTGAAAAGGGGACTAGCCTCCGGGAGCAGTTCTTC. Amino acids: CASSEKGTSLREQFF. The full variable domain, in which reference TRBV25-1 and TRBJ2-1 provide the parts outside the CDR3, is EADIYQTPRYLVIGTGKKITLECSQTMGHDKMYWYQQDPGMELHLIHYSYGVNSTEKGDLSSESTVSRIRTEHFPLTLESARPSHTSQYLCASSEKGTSLREQFFGPGTRLTVL.

V usage is TRBV5-1 and J usage is TRBJ2-1, with 8 bases identical to TRBD1. The CDR3 has 15 amino acids. V trimming: 0 bases; J trimming: 6 bases; junction bases outside the gene matches: 5. Germline V gene sequence: CDR1 SGHRS, CDR2 YFSETQ. CDR3 sequence: CASSLGDRGSNEQFF. CDR3 DNA sequence: TGCGCCAGCAGCTTGGGAGACAGGGGCTCCAATGAGCAGTTCTTC.

The rearrangement uses TRBV27 and TRBJ2-7, with TRBD1 matching over 7 bases. Germline trimming cut 5 bases from V and 3 bases from J; bases unmatched to any gene: 7. This CDR3 has 14 residues. CDR1 MNHEY and CDR2 SMNVEV come from the germline V gene (reference sequence). As DNA, the CDR3 is TGTGCCAGCAGTCTACCGGGACAGCACTACGAGCAGTACTTC. It specifies CASSLPGQHYEQYF.

With respect to this clone: In the same sample, other DNA sequences code for this CDR3. The V gene is TRBV18, the J gene TRBJ1-5, with D possibly TRBD1 on 6 matching bases. V lost 2 bases, J lost 5 bases, and 10 bases lay in between. CDR1 is KGHSH, CDR2 LQKENI, per germline. There are 14 residues in the CDR3. The CDR3 nucleotides are TGTGCCAGCTCACCATCGCCAGGGGATCAGCCCCAGCATTTT. It is translated as CASSPSPGDQPQHF.

V usage is TRBV28 and J usage is TRBJ1-2; 8 nucleotides agree with TRBD1. Unmatched junction bases numbered 4, after V lost 6 bases and J lost 1 base. CDR3 size: 14 residues. CDR1 MDHEN and CDR2 SYDVKM come from the germline V gene. The CDR3: CASRAGQVNYGYTF. DNA of the CDR3: TGTGCCAGCAGGGCGGGACAGGTTAACTATGGCTACACCTTC.

This chain connects TRBV5-1 to TRBJ1-3; D may be TRBD1 (6 bases). This CDR3 has 16 residues. Germline values: CDR1 SGHRS, CDR2 YFSETQ. V was trimmed by 1 base and J by 0 bases, leaving 11 bases between them. The CDR3 sequence is CASSLMDSSSGNTIYF. CDR3 nucleotides: TGCGCCAGCAGCTTGATGGACAGCTCCTCTGGAAACACCATATATTTT.

The rearrangement uses TRBV5-1 and TRBJ2-4, with 10 nucleotides matching TRBD2. This CDR3 spans 16 amino acids. CDR1 and CDR2 from the germline V gene are SGHRS and YFSETQ. J gave up 8 bases and V 2 bases, and 10 bases lay outside the gene matches. The CDR3 region is CASSLRPSGSGDIQYF. CDR3 nucleotide sequence: TGCGCCAGCAGCTTAAGGCCTAGCGGGAGTGGCGACATTCAGTACTTC.

J is TRBJ2-3 and V is TRBV29-1, with 10 bases fitting TRBD2. The length of the CDR3 is 18 residues. J was trimmed by 6 bases and V by 5 bases; bases with no gene match: 20. CDR1 is SQVTM and CDR2 is ANQGSEA in the germline V gene. The CDR3 DNA reads as TGCAGCGTTCGGATCCTAGCGGGAGAGACTCGGTCTGCGGATACGCAGTATTTT. It translates to CSVRILAGETRSADTQYF.

The rearrangement links TRBV6-1 to TRBJ2-7; 7 nucleotides match TRBD1. Per the germline V gene, CDR1 is MNHNS and CDR2 is SASEGT. The CDR3 is 13 residues long. V shed 6 bases and J 3 bases; nucleotides not matched to a gene: 5. Here the CDR3 reads CASSRDSHYEQYF. The CDR3 nucleotides are TGTGCCAGCAGCCGGGACAGTCACTACGAGCAGTACTTC.